This TCR beta chain was documented in a study of Graves' ophthalmopathy and Graves' hyperthyroidism. RNA served as the template for amplifying TCR beta CDR3 regions. HTBI primers were used in a first-round RT-PCR, which preceded a second-round multiplex PCR. TCRdb recomputed calls from the multiplex PCR reads with MiXCR, one row per CDR3 protein. The top ten hold roughly 7% of the sample, which has 350,000 to 400,000 distinct CDR3 sequences, over 15% seen once. The germline gives CDR1 MNHEY, CDR2 SVGEGT. Trimming at V came to 2 bases and at J to 2 bases, leaving 2 bases not matched to a gene. The CDR3 covers 15 residues. This clonotype was seen ten or more times. Enrollment excluded any patients with other autoimmune diseases, uncontrolled infections, pregnancy or lactation.

Specimen: peripheral blood. This rearrangement joins TRBV6-2 or TRBV6-3 to TRBJ2-7; 11 positions match TRBD1. This sequence originates from a woman aged 18-29 years with stable Graves' hyperthyroidism. The DNA for the CDR3 is TGTGCCAGCAGTTACGGGGACAGGGGGACCTACGAGCAGTACTTC. Amino acids: CASSYGDRGTYEQYF.